The 20 T cell receptor beta chains below come from one sample, sequenced in a study of blood T cell repertoires in COVID-19. Measured with immunoSEQ multiplex PCR; TCRdb has only the in-frame clones, and not every one. This sample carries approximately 180,000 clones, more than 70% of them seen once, and the ten largest clones take approximately 5.5%. The source material was peripheral blood. These receptors originate from a man aged 35 to 55 with active or convalescent COVID-19.

This chain links TRBV11-2 with TRBJ1-1; D perhaps matches TRBD1 (5 bases). CDR1 SGHAT and CDR2 FQNNGV come from the germline V gene. The CDR3 has 16 residues. Trimming took 5 bases from V and 5 from J, leaving 21 bases between them. CDR3: CASSAVGGLGGTEAFF. CDR3 nucleotide sequence: TGTGCCAGCAGCGCGGTTGGGGGGTTGGGAGGAACTGAAGCTTTCTTT.

The V call is TRBV7-8, the J call TRBJ2-3; D remains ambiguous. The CDR3 is made up of 16 amino acids. Germline CDR1 reads SGHVS; CDR2 reads FQNEAQ. The V end lost 1 base, the J end lost 2 bases, and 13 bases lay between the germline ends. CDR3 loop: CASSLVGSRDTDTQYF. CDR3 DNA sequence: TGTGCCAGCAGCTTAGTTGGTTCGCGAGACACAGATACGCAGTATTTT.

J is TRBJ2-7 and V is TRBV6-5; TRBD1 aligns across 7 bases. After removal of 6 bases from V and 6 bases from J, the junction contained 11 bases not matched to a gene. The germline V gene encodes CDR1 MNHEY and CDR2 SVGAGI. This CDR3 is 14 amino acids long. The CDR3 sequence: CASSRKTGVREQYF. In nucleotides, the CDR3 is TGTGCCAGCAGCCGAAAAACAGGGGTTCGCGAGCAGTACTTC.

The J gene is TRBJ1-2, the V gene TRBV15, with D unclear. Trimming shortened V by 0 bases and J by 7 bases, and 15 bases separated the two germline ends. CDR3 length: 15 residues. Germline CDR1 and CDR2: LNHNV and YYDKDF (reference sequence). The CDR3 loop is CATSRDRSRLSGYTF. The CDR3 nucleotides are TGTGCCACCAGCAGAGATCGTAGCCGGCTTAGTGGCTACACCTTC.

The chain combines TRBV11-1 with TRBJ2-1, with 11 positions matching TRBD1. Germline V gene sequence: CDR1 SGHAT, CDR2 FQDESV (reference sequence). There are 15 residues in the CDR3. The trim removed 3 bases at V and 7 bases at J, leaving 5 bases unmatched. The CDR3 reads CASSFGQGAGNEQFF. Here the CDR3 DNA reads TGTGCCAGCAGCTTCGGACAGGGGGCTGGGAATGAGCAGTTCTTC. Together with reference TRBV11-1 and TRBJ2-1, the CDR3 gives the full variable domain: EAEVAQSPRYKITEKSQAVAFWCDPISGHATLYWYRQILGQGPELLVQFQDESVVDDSQLPKDRFSAERLKGVDSTLKIQPAELGDSAMYLCASSFGQGAGNEQFFGPGTRLTVL.

The V and J genes are TRBV7-3 and TRBJ1-2; the D gene is possibly TRBD1 (6 bases). This CDR3 is built from 13 residues. The germline V gene encodes CDR1 SGHTA and CDR2 FQGTGA. V was shortened by 5 bases and J by 0 bases, with 7 bases between the two germline ends. DNA of the CDR3: TGTGCCAGCAGCCCAGGGGCTAACTATGGCTACACCTTC. This translates into CASSPGANYGYTF.

V usage is TRBV6-4 and J usage is TRBJ2-6, with D perhaps TRBD2 (7 bases). Germline V CDR1 and CDR2: MRHNA, SNTAGT. V gave up 6 bases and J gave up 12 bases, with 18 bases separating them. CDR3 length: 14 residues. The CDR3: CASSEWGGAGVLTF. CDR3 DNA: TGTGCCAGCAGCGAGTGGGGGGGCGCAGGCGTCCTGACTTTC.

The chain uses TRBV6-1 and TRBJ1-6, with D maybe TRBD1 (5 bases). Germline CDR1 and CDR2: MNHNS and SASEGT. The CDR3 length is 16 residues. V lost 0 bases and J 3 bases, leaving 9 bases between the germline ends. CDR3 loop: CASSEAVRVYNSPLHF. CDR3 bases: TGTGCCAGCAGTGAAGCGGTCAGGGTCTATAATTCACCCCTCCACTTT.

V gene TRBV13 combines with J gene TRBJ2-7; D not resolved. Trimming cost V 4 bases and J 2 bases, with 6 bases left between them. This CDR3 has 12 residues. Germline CDR1 PRHDT, CDR2 FYEKMQ (reference sequence). In DNA form, the CDR3 reads TGTGCCAGCAGCTCAAAGCCCTACGAGCAGTACTTC. It encodes CASSSKPYEQYF.

The V call is TRBV6-5, the J call TRBJ1-2, with 7 bases identical to TRBD1. V dropped 5 bases and J dropped 13; count of bases not matched to a gene: 16. From germline, CDR1 is MNHEY and CDR2 SVGAGI. The CDR3 has 14 residues. The CDR3 DNA reads as TGTGCCAGCAGTCGACAGGGTAACGGATTTATACCCACCTTC. Translated: CASSRQGNGFIPTF.

The rearrangement links TRBV5-5 to TRBJ1-2; 10 bases are shared with TRBD1. Trimming removed 7 bases from V and 4 bases from J; junction bases left unmatched: 16. Germline CDR1 and CDR2: SGHKS and YYEKEE (reference sequence). CDR3 length equals 17 residues. CDR3 DNA: TGTGCCAGCGGTTCCGGGACAGGGGTTTCTTGGAGCTATGGCTACACCTTC. Protein product: CASGSGTGVSWSYGYTF.

This chain connects TRBV27 to TRBJ1-6, with 9 bases that match TRBD1. Germline CDR1 MNHEY, CDR2 SMNVEV (reference sequence). V trimming: 3 bases; J trimming: 9 bases; junction bases outside the gene matches: 18. CDR3 length equals 19 residues. The CDR3 DNA sequence: TGTGCCAGCAGTTTGCGATGGGACAGGGATTTTCATTTTGGTTCACCCCTCCACTTT. This codes for CASSLRWDRDFHFGSPLHF.

This chain connects TRBV2 to TRBJ1-1, with TRBD1 matching 11 bases. This CDR3 has 14 residues. In germline, CDR1 is SNHLY, CDR2 FYNNEI. Germline trimming cut 6 bases from V and 5 bases from J; bases unmatched to any gene: 5. CDR3 DNA sequence: TGTGCCAGCAGAACCGGGACAGGGGGTACTGAAGCTTTCTTT. As protein: CASRTGTGGTEAFF. The variable domain in full, completed from reference TRBV2 and TRBJ1-1, reads EPEVTQTPSHQVTQMGQEVILRCVPISNHLYFYWYRQILGQKVEFLVSFYNNEISEKSEIFDDQFSVERPDGSNFTLKIRSTKLEDSAMYFCASRTGTGGTEAFFGQGTRLTVV.

This sequence joins TRBV24-1 and TRBJ2-5; D gene unclear. V was shortened by 2 bases and J by 4 bases, with 16 bases between the two germline ends. This CDR3 has 16 amino acids. Germline CDR1 reads KGHDR; CDR2 reads SFDVKD. CDR3 in amino acids: CATSDSGLGSSETQYF. CDR3 sequence (DNA): TGTGCCACCAGTGATTCGGGTTTAGGATCGTCAGAGACCCAGTACTTC.

The chain is built from TRBV25-1 and TRBJ1-6, with a weak D call TRBD1 (6 bases). V was clipped by 6 bases and J by 9 bases, with 15 bases between them. In germline, CDR1 is MGHDK, CDR2 SYGVNS. This CDR3 contains 14 residues. The CDR3 reads CASRTPGDGSPLHF. CDR3 DNA: TGTGCCAGCAGAACCCCAGGGGATGGTTCACCCCTCCACTTT.

The chain employs TRBV28 and TRBJ1-5; no definite D call. Germline CDR1 reads MDHEN; CDR2 reads SYDVKM. The V gene lost 2 bases and the J gene lost 5 bases, with 4 bases spanning the gap. The CDR3 extends over 12 amino acids. The CDR3 spells CASSLTHQPQHF. For the CDR3, the DNA is TGTGCCAGCAGTTTAACACATCAGCCCCAGCATTTT.

The table lists this clone with a few counts. This chain joins TRBV3-1 (or the pseudogene TRBV3-2) and TRBJ2-5; 10 bases agree with TRBD1. The CDR3 runs 14 residues. Per germline, CDR1 LGHDT and CDR2 YNNKEL (reference sequence). J gave up 3 bases and V 4 bases, and 2 bases lay outside the gene matches. CDR3 sequence: CASSRGTGEETQYF. In DNA, the CDR3 is TGTGCCAGCAGCCGAGGGACAGGGGAAGAGACCCAGTACTTC.

J is TRBJ2-6 and V is TRBV10-2; 7 nucleotides line up with TRBD2. The CDR3 sequence is 15 residues long. The trim removed 2 bases at V and 3 bases at J, leaving 1 base unmatched. The germline V gene has CDR1 WSHSY and CDR2 SAAADI. CDR3 bases: TGCGCCAGCAGTGAGGGGAGGGGTGGGGCCAACGTCCTGACTTTC. This translates into CASSEGRGGANVLTF.

The rearrangement links TRBV7-9 to TRBJ1-4; 7 bases align to TRBD1. This CDR3 is built from 14 residues. Germline V CDR1 and CDR2: SEHNR, FQNEAQ (reference sequence). Trimming removed 5 bases from V and 8 bases from J; junction bases left unmatched: 8. The CDR3 loop is CASSPRGQQEKLFF. Here the CDR3 DNA reads TGTGCCAGCAGCCCGCGGGGACAGCAGGAAAAACTGTTTTTT.

This chain links TRBV29-1 with TRBJ2-2; the match to TRBD2 covers 7 bases. CDR1 is SQVTM and CDR2 is ANQGSEA in the germline V gene. The CDR3 consists of 15 residues. The CDR3 DNA reads TGCTGTGGGGGTAGGGGAGCGGGATTCGGCGGGGAGCTGTTTTTT. As protein: CCGGRGAGFGGELFF.